This TCR beta chain appears in the sequencing data of a study of blood T cell repertoires in COVID-19. CDR1 LGHNA and CDR2 YSLEER come from the germline V gene. V dropped 1 base and J dropped 5; count of bases not matched to a gene: 10. CDR3 length: 17 amino acids. TCRdb's table, derived via immunoSEQ multiplex PCR, lists solely in-frame clones and lacks some. The sample comprises about 220,000 clones, around 86% of which are singletons, and about 5% rests with the top ten. The sequence was obtained from a human donor in a cohort sampled during active COVID-19. The genes are TRBV4-3 and TRBJ2-2, with TRBD1 identical over 7 bases. The sample consisted of peripheral blood. The CDR3 reads CASSQGMIGGRTGELFF. The CDR3 nucleotides are TGCGCCAGCAGCCAAGGGATGATAGGGGGCCGGACCGGGGAGCTGTTTTTT.